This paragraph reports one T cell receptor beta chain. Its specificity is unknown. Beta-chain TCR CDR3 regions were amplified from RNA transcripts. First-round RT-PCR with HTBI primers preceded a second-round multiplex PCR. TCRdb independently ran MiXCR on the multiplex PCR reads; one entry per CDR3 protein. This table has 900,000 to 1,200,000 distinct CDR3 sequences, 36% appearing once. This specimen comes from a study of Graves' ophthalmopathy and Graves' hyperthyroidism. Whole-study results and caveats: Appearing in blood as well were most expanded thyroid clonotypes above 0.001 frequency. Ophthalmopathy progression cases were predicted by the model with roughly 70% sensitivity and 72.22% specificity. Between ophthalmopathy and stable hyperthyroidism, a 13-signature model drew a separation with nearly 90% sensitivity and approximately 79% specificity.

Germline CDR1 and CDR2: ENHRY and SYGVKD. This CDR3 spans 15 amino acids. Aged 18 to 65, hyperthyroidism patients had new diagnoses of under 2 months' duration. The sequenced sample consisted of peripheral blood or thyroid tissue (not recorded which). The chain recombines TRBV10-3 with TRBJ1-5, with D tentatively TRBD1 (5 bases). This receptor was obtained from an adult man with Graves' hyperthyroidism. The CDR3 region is CAHHGGREGNQPQHF. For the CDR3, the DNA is TGTGCTCACCACGGGGGTAGGGAGGGGAATCAGCCCCAGCATTTT.